This T cell receptor (beta chain) was sequenced in a study of glioma-infiltrating T cells. The iRepertoire nested amplicon-rescue multiplex PCR amplified TCR alpha and beta CDR3s from RNA. For one-step reverse transcription and amplification, roughly 95-450 ng of tissue mRNA or PBMC total RNA was used. TCRdb ran MiXCR on the multiplex PCR reads and lists one entry per CDR3 protein. Of tens of thousands of distinct CDR3 sequences detected, 20% to 25% appear once; the ten largest clones hold roughly 7%. This clonotype was observed at least ten times. Its antigen remains unknown. General study results and limits: Tissue and blood shared very few CDR3 sequences. Above-expected tissue-blood divergence occurred in all gliomas, most in low-grade ones.

The V gene lost 2 bases and the J gene lost 10 bases, with 15 bases spanning the gap. The V gene's germline CDR1 is MNHEY and CDR2 SMNVEV (reference sequence). This CDR3 comprises 15 residues. The sample consisted of glioma tissue, nonneoplastic brain tissue, or PBMCs (not recorded which). The sequence was collected from a human donor with low-grade glioma or glioblastoma, undergoing nonglioma brain surgery, or in good health (not recorded which). This sequence joins TRBV27 and TRBJ1-6, with D unresolved. The CDR3 protein is CASSLTYRVGSPLHF. In DNA form, the CDR3 reads TGTGCCAGCAGTTTAACGTATCGGGTTGGGTCACCCCTCCACTTT.